This TCR beta chain was retrieved from a study of blood T cell repertoires in COVID-19. This CDR3 spans 18 amino acids. V was trimmed by 0 bases and J by 3 bases, leaving 20 bases between them. The V gene's germline CDR1 is KGHSH and CDR2 LQKENI. The protocol was immunoSEQ multiplex PCR, while the TCRdb copy is restricted to in-frame clones and leaves out a portion. The table has about 62,000 clones, around 86% seen once. This clone was seen a few times. The source material was peripheral blood. The TCR comes from a woman of 80 years or more with acute or convalescent COVID-19. V usage is TRBV18 and J usage is TRBJ1-1; D remains ambiguous. This CDR3 reads CASSPPNSPPGVDTEAFF. CDR3 DNA: TGTGCCAGCTCACCACCAAATTCTCCGCCCGGGGTCGACACTGAAGCTTTCTTT.